The present T cell receptor (beta chain) was sequenced within a study of Graves' ophthalmopathy and Graves' hyperthyroidism. Among the hyperthyroidism patients, all were newly diagnosed, aged 18 to 65, with under 2 months' duration. Clinical symptoms and serum thyroxine were used for diagnosis; TRAb, thyroid ultrasound and orbital computed tomography were also relied on. RNA transcripts were the template, and TCR beta CDR3 regions were amplified from them. First-round RT-PCR employed HTBI primers, with a second-round multiplex PCR after it. A single record per CDR3 protein comes from TCRdb applying MiXCR to the multiplex PCR reads. The sample includes around 1,000,000 distinct CDR3 sequences, 35% to 40% of them seen just once. This clonotype was seen a handful of times. Its antigen remains unidentified. CDR1 is GTSNPN and CDR2 is SVGIG in the germline V gene (reference sequence). V dropped 1 base and J dropped 4; count of bases not matched to a gene: 9. CDR3 length: 15 amino acids.

Study conclusions and caveats: The majority of expanded thyroid clonotypes above 0.001 frequency also occurred in blood.

Material for sequencing was peripheral blood or thyroid tissue (not recorded which). The chain recombines TRBV30 with TRBJ1-2; 7 bases map to TRBD1. The clonotype comes from an adult man with Graves' hyperthyroidism. For the CDR3, the DNA is TGTGCCTGGAGTGCCCACATACAGGGGATCTATGGCTACACCTTC. This gives the protein CAWSAHIQGIYGYTF.